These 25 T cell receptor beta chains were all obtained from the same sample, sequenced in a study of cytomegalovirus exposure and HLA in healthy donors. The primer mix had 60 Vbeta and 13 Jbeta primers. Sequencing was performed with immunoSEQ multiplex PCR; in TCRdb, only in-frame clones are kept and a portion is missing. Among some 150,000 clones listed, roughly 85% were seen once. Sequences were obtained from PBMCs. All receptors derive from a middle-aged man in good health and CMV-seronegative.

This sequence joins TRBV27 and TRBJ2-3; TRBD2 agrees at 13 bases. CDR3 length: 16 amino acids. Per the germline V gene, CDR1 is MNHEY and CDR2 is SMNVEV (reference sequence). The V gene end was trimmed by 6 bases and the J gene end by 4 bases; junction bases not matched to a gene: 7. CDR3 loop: CASSRRLAGGPDTQYF. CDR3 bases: TGTGCCAGCAGCCGGAGACTAGCGGGAGGCCCAGATACGCAGTATTTT.

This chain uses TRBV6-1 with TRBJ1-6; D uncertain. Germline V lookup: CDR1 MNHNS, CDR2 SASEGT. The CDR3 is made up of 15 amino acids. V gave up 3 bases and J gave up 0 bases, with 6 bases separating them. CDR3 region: CASSDWSSYNSPLHF. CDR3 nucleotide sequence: TGTGCCAGCAGTGATTGGAGCTCCTATAATTCACCCCTCCACTTT.

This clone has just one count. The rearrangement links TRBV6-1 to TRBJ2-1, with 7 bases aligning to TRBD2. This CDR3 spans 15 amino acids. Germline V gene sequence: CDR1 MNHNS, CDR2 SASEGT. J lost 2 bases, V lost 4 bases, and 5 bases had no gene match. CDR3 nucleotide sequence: TGTGCCAGCAGTGGGGGGACTACCCCCTACAATGAGCAGTTCTTC. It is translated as CASSGGTTPYNEQFF.

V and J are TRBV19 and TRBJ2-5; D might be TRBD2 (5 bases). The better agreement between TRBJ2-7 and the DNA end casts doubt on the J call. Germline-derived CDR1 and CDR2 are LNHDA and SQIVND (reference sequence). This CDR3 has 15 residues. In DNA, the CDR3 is TGTGCCAGTAGTGTCTCTCGGGATACTTCCTACGAGCAGTACTTC. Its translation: CASSVSRDTSYEQYF.

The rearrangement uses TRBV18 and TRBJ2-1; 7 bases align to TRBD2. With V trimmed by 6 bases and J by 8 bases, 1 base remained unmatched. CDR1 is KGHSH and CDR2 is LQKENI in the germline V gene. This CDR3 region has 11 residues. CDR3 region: CASSTSDEQFF. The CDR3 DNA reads TGTGCCAGCTCTACTAGCGATGAGCAGTTCTTC.

The CDR3, as DNA: TGCGCCAGCAGCCCGGGACTAGCGGGAGTGACCGGGGAGCTGTTTTTT. Amino acids: CASSPGLAGVTGELFF. This chain links TRBV5-1 with TRBJ2-2; 14 bases agree with TRBD2. This CDR3 has 16 amino acids. CDR1 is SGHRS and CDR2 is YFSETQ in the germline V gene. V lost 4 bases and J lost 5; bases outside the gene matches: 4.

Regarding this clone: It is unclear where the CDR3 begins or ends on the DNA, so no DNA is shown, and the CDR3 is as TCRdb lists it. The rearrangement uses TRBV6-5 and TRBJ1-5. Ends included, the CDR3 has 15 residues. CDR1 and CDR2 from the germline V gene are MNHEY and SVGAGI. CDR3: CASSSSRGSGLPQHF.

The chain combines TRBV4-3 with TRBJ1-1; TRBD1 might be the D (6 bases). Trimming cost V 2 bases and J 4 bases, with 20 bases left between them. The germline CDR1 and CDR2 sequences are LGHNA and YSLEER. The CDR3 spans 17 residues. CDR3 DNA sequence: TGCGCCAGCAGCCAATTCACGGCAGGGGTTCGTGGCACTGAAGCTTTCTTT. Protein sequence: CASSQFTAGVRGTEAFF.

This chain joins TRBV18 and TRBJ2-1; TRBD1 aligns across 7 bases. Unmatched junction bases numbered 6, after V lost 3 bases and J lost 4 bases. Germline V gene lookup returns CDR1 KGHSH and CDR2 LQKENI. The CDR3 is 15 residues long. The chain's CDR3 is CASSPGTAAYNEQFF. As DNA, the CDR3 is TGTGCCAGCTCACCTGGGACAGCGGCTTACAATGAGCAGTTCTTC.

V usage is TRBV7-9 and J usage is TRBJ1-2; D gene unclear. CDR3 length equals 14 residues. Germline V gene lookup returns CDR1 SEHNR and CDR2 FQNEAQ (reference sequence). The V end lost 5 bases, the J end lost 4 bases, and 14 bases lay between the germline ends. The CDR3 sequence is CASSLVAAIYGYTF. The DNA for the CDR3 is TGTGCCAGCAGCCTCGTGGCGGCTATCTATGGCTACACCTTC.

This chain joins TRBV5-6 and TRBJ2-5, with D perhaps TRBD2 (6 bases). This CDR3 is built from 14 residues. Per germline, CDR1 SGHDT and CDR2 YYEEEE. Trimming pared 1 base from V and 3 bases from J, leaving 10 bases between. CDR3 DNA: TGTGCCAGCAGCTTGTTATGGGAGGAAGAGACCCAGTACTTC. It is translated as CASSLLWEEETQYF. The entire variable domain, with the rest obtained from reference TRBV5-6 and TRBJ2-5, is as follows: DAGVTQSPTHLIKTRGQQVTLRCSPKSGHDTVSWYQQALGQGPQFIFQYYEEEERQRGNFPDRFSGHQFPNYSSELNVNALLLGDSALYLCASSLLWEEETQYFGPGTRLLVL.

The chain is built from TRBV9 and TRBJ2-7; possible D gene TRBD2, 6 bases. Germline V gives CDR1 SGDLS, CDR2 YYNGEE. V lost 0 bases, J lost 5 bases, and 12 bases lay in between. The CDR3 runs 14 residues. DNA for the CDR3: TGTGCCAGCAGCGTAGCCTGGGGAGGCGACGAGCAGTACTTC. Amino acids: CASSVAWGGDEQYF.

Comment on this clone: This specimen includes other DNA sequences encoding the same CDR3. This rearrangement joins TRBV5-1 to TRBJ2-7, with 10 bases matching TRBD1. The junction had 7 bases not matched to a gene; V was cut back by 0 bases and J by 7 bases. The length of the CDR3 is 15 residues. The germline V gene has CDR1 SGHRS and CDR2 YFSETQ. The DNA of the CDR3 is TGCGCCAGCAGCTTGGCTGGGACAGGGGATACGGAGCAGTACTTC. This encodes CASSLAGTGDTEQYF. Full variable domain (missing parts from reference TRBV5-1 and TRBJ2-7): KAGVTQTPRYLIKTRGQQVTLSCSPISGHRSVSWYQQTPGQGLQFLFEYFSETQRNKGNFPGRFSGRQFSNSRSEMNVSTLELGDSALYLCASSLAGTGDTEQYFGPGTRLTVT.

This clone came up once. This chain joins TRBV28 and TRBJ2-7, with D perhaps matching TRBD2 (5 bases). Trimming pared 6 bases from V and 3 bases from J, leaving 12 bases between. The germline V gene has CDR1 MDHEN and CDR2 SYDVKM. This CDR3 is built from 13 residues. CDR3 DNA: TGTGCCAGCAGCCTCGGGGAATACTACGAGCAGTACTTC. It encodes CASSLGEYYEQYF.

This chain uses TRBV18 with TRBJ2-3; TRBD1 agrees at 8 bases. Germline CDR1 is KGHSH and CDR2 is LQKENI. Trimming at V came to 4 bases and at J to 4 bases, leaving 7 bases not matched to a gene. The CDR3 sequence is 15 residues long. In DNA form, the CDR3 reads TGTGCCAGCTCACAAGGACAGGGTGGTTCAGATACGCAGTATTTT. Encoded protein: CASSQGQGGSDTQYF.

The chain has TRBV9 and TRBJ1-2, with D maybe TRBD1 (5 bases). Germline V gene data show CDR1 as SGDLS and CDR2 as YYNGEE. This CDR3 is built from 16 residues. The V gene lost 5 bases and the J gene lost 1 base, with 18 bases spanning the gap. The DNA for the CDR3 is TGTGCCAGCAGGGCCCTGGGGCAGTCACATAACTATGGCTACACCTTC. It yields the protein CASRALGQSHNYGYTF.

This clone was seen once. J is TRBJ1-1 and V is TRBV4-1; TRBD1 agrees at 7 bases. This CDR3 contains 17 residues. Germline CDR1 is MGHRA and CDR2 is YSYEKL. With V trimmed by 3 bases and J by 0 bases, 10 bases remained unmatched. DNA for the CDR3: TGCGCCAGCAGCCAGATCGGACAGGTGCCCTTGAACACTGAAGCTTTCTTT. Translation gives CASSQIGQVPLNTEAFF.

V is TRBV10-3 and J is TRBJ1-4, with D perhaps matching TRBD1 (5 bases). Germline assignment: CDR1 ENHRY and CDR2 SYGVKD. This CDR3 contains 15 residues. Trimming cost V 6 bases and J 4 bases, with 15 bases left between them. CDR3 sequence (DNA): TGTGCCATCAGCTTAACAGGCGCAGATAATGAAAAACTGTTTTTT. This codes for CAISLTGADNEKLFF.

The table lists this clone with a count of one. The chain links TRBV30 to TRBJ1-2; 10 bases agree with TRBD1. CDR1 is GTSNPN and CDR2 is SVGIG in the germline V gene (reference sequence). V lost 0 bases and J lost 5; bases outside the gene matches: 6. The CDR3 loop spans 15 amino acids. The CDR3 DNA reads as TGTGCCTGGAGTGTATTGGAGGGACAGGGGTATGGCTACACCTTC. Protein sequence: CAWSVLEGQGYGYTF.

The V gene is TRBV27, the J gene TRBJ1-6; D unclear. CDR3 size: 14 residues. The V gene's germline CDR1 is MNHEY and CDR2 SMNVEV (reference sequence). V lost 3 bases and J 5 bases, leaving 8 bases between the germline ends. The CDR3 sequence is CASSFSGDNSPLHF. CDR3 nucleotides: TGTGCCAGCAGTTTCAGTGGAGATAATTCACCCCTCCACTTT.

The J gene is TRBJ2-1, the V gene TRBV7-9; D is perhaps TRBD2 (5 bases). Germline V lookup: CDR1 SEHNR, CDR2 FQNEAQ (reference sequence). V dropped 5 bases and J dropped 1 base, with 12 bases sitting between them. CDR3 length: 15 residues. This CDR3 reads CASSAREKSYNEQFF. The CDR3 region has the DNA TGTGCCAGCAGCGCTAGGGAGAAATCCTACAATGAGCAGTTCTTC.

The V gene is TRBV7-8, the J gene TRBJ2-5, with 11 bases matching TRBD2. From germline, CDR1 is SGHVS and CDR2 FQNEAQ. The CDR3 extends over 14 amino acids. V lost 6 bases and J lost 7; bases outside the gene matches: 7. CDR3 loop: CASSFSGRDGTQYF. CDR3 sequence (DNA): TGTGCCAGCAGTTTTAGCGGGAGGGACGGGACCCAGTACTTC.

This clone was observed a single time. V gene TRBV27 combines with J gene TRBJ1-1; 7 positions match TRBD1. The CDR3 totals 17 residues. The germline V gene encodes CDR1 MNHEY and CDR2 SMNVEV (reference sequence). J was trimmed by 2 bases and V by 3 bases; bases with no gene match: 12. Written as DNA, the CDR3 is TGTGCCAGCAGTTTCCGGGACAGAGGGGAGCGTAACACTGAAGCTTTCTTT. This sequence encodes CASSFRDRGERNTEAFF.

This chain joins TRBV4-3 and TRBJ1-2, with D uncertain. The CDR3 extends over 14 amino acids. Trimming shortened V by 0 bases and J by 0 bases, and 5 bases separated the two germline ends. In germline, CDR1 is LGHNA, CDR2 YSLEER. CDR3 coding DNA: TGCGCCAGCAGCCAAGAAGAGGCTAACTATGGCTACACCTTC. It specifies CASSQEEANYGYTF.

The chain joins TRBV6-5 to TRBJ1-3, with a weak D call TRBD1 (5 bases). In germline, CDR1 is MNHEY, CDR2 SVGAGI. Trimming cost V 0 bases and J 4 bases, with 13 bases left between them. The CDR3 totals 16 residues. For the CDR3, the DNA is TGTGCCAGCAGTTACTCGCCCAGGGTGGTCGGAAACACCATATATTTT. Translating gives CASSYSPRVVGNTIYF.